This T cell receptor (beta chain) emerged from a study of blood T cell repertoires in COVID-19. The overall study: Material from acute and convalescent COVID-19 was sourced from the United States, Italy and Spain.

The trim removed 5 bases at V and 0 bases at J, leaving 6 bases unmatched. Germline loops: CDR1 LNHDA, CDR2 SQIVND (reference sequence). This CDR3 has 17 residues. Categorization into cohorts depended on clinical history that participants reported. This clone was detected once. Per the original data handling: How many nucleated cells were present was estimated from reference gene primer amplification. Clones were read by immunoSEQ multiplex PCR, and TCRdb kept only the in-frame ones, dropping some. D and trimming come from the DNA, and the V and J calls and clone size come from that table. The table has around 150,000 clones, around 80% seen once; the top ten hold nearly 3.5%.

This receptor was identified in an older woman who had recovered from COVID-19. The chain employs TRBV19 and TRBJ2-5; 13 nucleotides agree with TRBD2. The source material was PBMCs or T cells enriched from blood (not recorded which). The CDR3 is CASSRLAGGMYQETQYF. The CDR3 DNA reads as TGTGCCAGTAGTCGACTAGCGGGGGGCATGTACCAAGAGACCCAGTACTTC.